The clone carrying this TCR beta chain has ten or more counts. Its antigen is undetermined. TCRdb reprocessed the 5' RACE reads via MiXCR and lists one record per CDR3 protein. The table shows about 150,000 distinct CDR3 sequences, with about 6.2% occurring only once. This record belongs to a study of T cells after yellow fever vaccination. Study observations and caveats: One caveat is that FACS-sorted repertoires could contain abundant clonotypes contaminating from the bulk population. Peaking faster, on day 5 versus 15, the secondary response was nonetheless weaker.

Trimming cost V 5 bases and J 2 bases; bases outside gene matches: 9. Germline V gene lookup returns CDR1 SGHTA and CDR2 FQGNSA. The CDR3 consists of 16 residues. The TCR was taken from a young man who received the YFV17D yellow fever vaccine. The sequenced sample was CD4+ T cells sorted from PBMCs, obtained on the day of the first yellow fever vaccination. The chain links TRBV7-2 to TRBJ2-3, with 8 nucleotides matching TRBD2. This CDR3 is CASSQQAGAITDTQYF. The CDR3 nucleotides are TGTGCCAGCAGCCAACAAGCGGGGGCCATCACAGATACGCAGTATTTT.